This entry features one T cell receptor beta chain sequence. What it recognizes is unknown. The data were obtained in a study of T cell responses to AZD1222 COVID-19 vaccine. Whole-study context: Investigators merged groups given second doses at roughly 4 or roughly 12 weeks.

Study outcomes and limitations: Spike regions recognized by vaccine-associated CD4 TCRs spanned the protein, led by 160-218 and 743-854. Most donors were white British and more were female, and clonal diversity was possibly underestimated. Once two AZD1222 doses were given, Spike-specific TCR breadth and depth went up.

The repertoire was sequenced with immunoSEQ multiplex PCR; TCRdb's copy has only in-frame clones and lacks some. The table shows some 85,000 clones, with 87% occurring only once. The CDR3 has 15 residues. Germline lookup yields CDR1 SGHNT and CDR2 YENEEA. The V end was cut by 5 bases, the J end by 5 bases, with 17 bases between. The receptor was isolated from an adult in good health. The material was peripheral blood, obtained on day 0 of AZD1222 vaccination. V usage is TRBV11-3 and J usage is TRBJ2-3; D is unresolved. The CDR3, as DNA: TGTGCCAGCAGCCCACAATTCGGCATGGGAGATACGCAGTATTTT. It encodes CASSPQFGMGDTQYF.